This T cell receptor beta chain was sequenced during a study of graft-versus-host responses after intestinal transplantation. Study-wide background: Every one of the recipients received anti-thymocyte globulin induction and afterwards took tacrolimus and steroids for around 3 years.

TCRdb's copy holds only in-frame clones and misses some; the assay was immunoSEQ multiplex PCR. The repertoire holds about 47,000 clones, with 85% to 95% as singletons. The germline V gene encodes CDR1 SGHKS and CDR2 YYEKEE (reference sequence). The CDR3 runs 16 residues. V trimming: 0 bases; J trimming: 4 bases; junction bases outside the gene matches: 0. This TCR was sampled from a human patient who received an intestinal transplant, so some T cells may come from the graft donor. The specimen comprised PBMCs, sampled about 120 weeks after a first intestinal transplant, on the day of a second. J is TRBJ2-2 and V is TRBV5-5, with TRBD2 matching over 13 bases. CDR3 DNA: TGTGCCAGCAGCTTGGGACTAGCGGGAGGCACCGGGGAGCTGTTTTTT. This encodes CASSLGLAGGTGELFF.